Each of the 27 T cell receptor beta chains below was sequenced from the same sample in a study of T-cell memory formation after mild COVID-19. TCRdb redid the calling of the 5' RACE reads with MiXCR, one entry per CDR3 protein. Here the sample spans about 150,000 distinct CDR3 sequences, 6% to 6.5% being singletons. The specimen sequenced was PBMCs or a T cell subset sorted from them (not recorded which). The receptors were sampled from an adult woman who had mild COVID-19 (a few samples of this study predate the infection). Cell type and time point are not known.

CDR3 sequence (DNA): TGCGCCAGCAAACTAGCGGGGGACGGGGAAGAGACCCAGTACTTC. It translates to CASKLAGDGEETQYF. The chain recombines TRBV5-1 with TRBJ2-5, with 11 bases that match TRBD2. Germline values: CDR1 SGHRS, CDR2 YFSETQ. This CDR3 contains 15 residues. The trim removed 6 bases at V and 3 bases at J, leaving 7 bases unmatched. The whole variable domain, remainder taken from reference TRBV5-1 and TRBJ2-5, is KAGVTQTPRYLIKTRGQQVTLSCSPISGHRSVSWYQQTPGQGLQFLFEYFSETQRNKGNFPGRFSGRQFSNSRSEMNVSTLELGDSALYLCASKLAGDGEETQYFGPGTRLLVL.

J is TRBJ2-7 and V is TRBV9; 8 bases are a match to TRBD1. This CDR3 has 15 amino acids. V shed 3 bases and J 2 bases; nucleotides not matched to a gene: 7. From germline, CDR1 is SGDLS and CDR2 YYNGEE. CDR3 sequence reads: CASSATDRATYEQYF. Here the CDR3 DNA reads TGTGCCAGCAGCGCCACGGACAGGGCTACCTACGAGCAGTACTTC.

There are a few counts of this clonotype. The chain links TRBV12-3 or TRBV12-4 to TRBJ2-2; perhaps TRBD1 as D (6 bases). The V gene lost 6 bases and the J gene lost 1 base, with 18 bases spanning the gap. The CDR3 runs to 17 residues. CDR3 loop: CASSPTGKGWNTGELFF. The CDR3 DNA is TGTGCCAGCAGCCCAACAGGGAAGGGTTGGAACACCGGGGAGCTGTTTTTT.

This clonotype was detected only a few times. The chain couples TRBV7-2 to TRBJ2-7, with 8 nucleotides matching TRBD2. Looked up from germline, CDR1 is SGHTA and CDR2 is FQGNSA. With V trimmed by 3 bases and J by 3 bases, 4 bases remained unmatched. The CDR3 spans 14 residues. The CDR3, as DNA: TGTGCCAGCAGCTTGGAGGGACTAGTCTACGAGCAGTACTTC. Protein sequence: CASSLEGLVYEQYF.

This clonotype was recorded a few times. The chain recombines TRBV18 with TRBJ2-2; possible D gene TRBD1, 6 bases. From germline, CDR1 is KGHSH and CDR2 LQKENI. The V end was cut by 6 bases, the J end by 3 bases, with 14 bases between. This CDR3 has 15 residues. Here the CDR3 DNA reads TGTGCCAGCTCGTCCAGGGGCCTAGACACCGGGGAGCTGTTTTTT. As protein: CASSSRGLDTGELFF.

This clonotype occurred many times. The V call is TRBV5-6, the J call TRBJ2-3, with 7 bases matching TRBD2. CDR1 is SGHDT and CDR2 is YYEEEE in the germline V gene. J was trimmed by 9 bases and V by 0 bases; bases with no gene match: 7. The CDR3 length is 14 residues. CDR3 protein: CASSLVQRGNTQYF. The DNA for the CDR3 is TGTGCCAGCAGCTTGGTCCAGCGGGGTAACACGCAGTATTTT.

This clonotype was observed at least ten times. CDR3 coding DNA: TGTGCCAGCAGCTTAGGCGGGGGCAGGTACAATGAGCAGTTCTTC. Its protein product is CASSLGGGRYNEQFF. The rearrangement links TRBV7-9 to TRBJ2-1, with a possible D match to TRBD2 (7 bases). Germline values: CDR1 SEHNR, CDR2 FQNEAQ (reference sequence). Trimming removed 1 base from V and 4 bases from J, with 11 bases in between. The CDR3 length is 15 residues.

The chain links TRBV5-1 to TRBJ2-7; no clear D gene. Germline values: CDR1 SGHRS, CDR2 YFSETQ. Trimming took 4 bases from V and 9 from J, leaving 14 bases between them. This CDR3 comprises 12 residues. The CDR3 reads CASSPSASVQYF. CDR3 bases: TGCGCCAGCAGCCCGTCCGCGTCGGTGCAGTACTTC.

This clonotype was found a few times. The V and J genes are TRBV6-5 and TRBJ2-5; D remains unclear. V lost 2 bases and J 5 bases, leaving 12 bases between the germline ends. CDR3 length: 14 residues. Germline V gene lookup returns CDR1 MNHEY and CDR2 SVGAGI. In DNA form, the CDR3 reads TGTGCCAGCAGTTACAGCCAGATAATTGAGACCCAGTACTTC. Its translation is CASSYSQIIETQYF.

There are a few counts of this clonotype. The chain recombines TRBV3-1 with TRBJ2-5, with D unresolved. Between the trimmed V and J ends, which lost 2 bases and 1 base, there was a span of 2 bases. Germline V lookup: CDR1 LGHDT, CDR2 YNNKEL (reference sequence). The CDR3 length is 12 residues. The CDR3 loop reads CASSQFQETQYF. Written as DNA, the CDR3 is TGTGCCAGCAGCCAATTCCAAGAGACCCAGTACTTC.

The chain couples TRBV12-3 or TRBV12-4 to TRBJ1-2; 9 positions match TRBD1. V trimming: 6 bases; J trimming: 2 bases; junction bases outside the gene matches: 7. The CDR3 runs 15 residues. The CDR3 DNA follows: TGTGCCAGCAGCCGACAGGGGGAACGAAACTATGGCTACACCTTC. Its translation: CASSRQGERNYGYTF.

Comments on this clonotype: This could be a read error, since a much larger clone is one nucleotide away. The chain recombines TRBV7-9 with TRBJ1-1, with TRBD1 matching 7 bases. This CDR3 has 15 amino acids. Per the germline V gene, CDR1 is SEHNR and CDR2 is FQNEAQ (reference sequence). Here the CDR3 reads CASSSQGGGRTQAFF. As DNA, the CDR3 is TGTGCCAGCAGCTCCCAGGGAGGGGGCCGCACTCAAGCTTTCTTT.

This clonotype was detected ten times or more. The CDR3 DNA follows: TGTGCCAGCAGACTAGGAGGGGGTGGCCCCTACGAGCAGTACTTC. Its translation: CASRLGGGGPYEQYF. The rearrangement uses TRBV6-5 and TRBJ2-7; TRBD1 or TRBD2 may be the D gene (6 bases each). Trimming left V 6 bases short and J 2 bases short, with 17 bases between. Germline V gene data show CDR1 as MNHEY and CDR2 as SVGAGI. The CDR3 runs 15 residues.

The CDR3 DNA reads TGTGCCAGCGGCGGTCAGAGCGGGAGCTATGGCTACACCTTC. Amino acid sequence: CASGGQSGSYGYTF. The chain carries TRBV2 and TRBJ1-2; no reliable D call. Per germline, CDR1 SNHLY and CDR2 FYNNEI. V was clipped by 8 bases and J by 4 bases, with 17 bases between them. The CDR3 runs to 14 residues.

The V gene is TRBV24-1, the J gene TRBJ2-6; 8 positions agree with TRBD1. The V segment lost 2 bases and the J segment 0 bases; nucleotides outside the gene matches: 11. Germline V gene sequence: CDR1 KGHDR, CDR2 SFDVKD. The CDR3 length is 20 residues. The CDR3 DNA reads TGTGCCACCAGTGATTCTTATTGGGACAGGCCTAGCTCTGGGGCCAACGTCCTGACTTTC. It translates to CATSDSYWDRPSSGANVLTF.

The gene calls are TRBV5-1 and TRBJ1-2; no clear D. Trimming cost V 0 bases and J 4 bases, with 7 bases left between them. Looked up from germline, CDR1 is SGHRS and CDR2 is YFSETQ. This CDR3 spans 13 amino acids. CDR3 in amino acids: CASSLEWVYGYTF. The CDR3 nucleotides read TGCGCCAGCAGCTTGGAGTGGGTCTATGGCTACACCTTC.

In its sample, this clonotype was seen a few times. The rearrangement uses TRBV12-3 or TRBV12-4 and TRBJ2-5, with TRBD1 as a possible D gene (6 bases). The CDR3 runs to 15 residues. The ends were cut back, 2 bases at V and 1 base at J, with 11 bases in the middle. The CDR3 DNA reads TGTGCCAGCAGTTTAAACTTAGGGGGCCAAGAGACCCAGTACTTC. This gives the protein CASSLNLGGQETQYF.

The rearrangement links TRBV15 to TRBJ2-7, with a weak D call TRBD2 (5 bases). The CDR3 is made up of 16 amino acids. The germline V and J ends were trimmed by 0 bases and 1 base, with 13 bases remaining between them. CDR1 is LNHNV, CDR2 YYDKDF, per germline (reference sequence). CDR3 nucleotide sequence: TGTGCCACCAGCAGAGAAAGCAGACGGACTTCCTACGAGCAGTACTTC. It is translated as CATSRESRRTSYEQYF.

The genes are TRBV20-1 and TRBJ1-1, with D maybe TRBD1 (5 bases). Trimming left V 3 bases short and J 0 bases short, with 11 bases between. Germline-derived CDR1 and CDR2 are DFQATT and SNEGSKA (reference sequence). The length of the CDR3 is 14 residues. CDR3 DNA sequence: TGCAGTGCTAGTCTGCCCAGGGTGAACACTGAAGCTTTCTTT. This translates into CSASLPRVNTEAFF.

This clonotype was counted at least ten times. This rearrangement joins TRBV7-8 to TRBJ2-2; 7 bases align to TRBD1. This CDR3 is built from 15 residues. Germline CDR1 is SGHVS and CDR2 is FQNEAQ. V lost 2 bases to trimming and J lost 2 bases; unmatched junction nucleotides: 2. The CDR3 here is CASSLNRGNTGELFF. CDR3 coding DNA: TGTGCCAGCAGCTTAAACAGGGGTAACACCGGGGAGCTGTTTTTT. The complete variable domain, with remaining parts taken from reference TRBV7-8 and TRBJ2-2, reads GAGVSQSPRYKVAKRGQDVALRCDPISGHVSLFWYQQALGQGPEFLTYFQNEAQLDKSGLPSDRFFAERPEGSVSTLKIQRTQQEDSAVYLCASSLNRGNTGELFFGEGSRLTVL.

This clonotype was found many times. The genes are TRBV7-9 and TRBJ2-7; the D is unclear. The CDR3 is 15 amino acids. Trimming shortened V by 3 bases and J by 2 bases, and 14 bases separated the two germline ends. Germline values: CDR1 SEHNR, CDR2 FQNEAQ (reference sequence). CDR3 in amino acids: CASSLLSLSPYEQYF. In nucleotides, the CDR3 is TGTGCCAGCAGCTTGTTGTCCTTATCCCCCTACGAGCAGTACTTC.

This clonotype was picked up many times. The V call is TRBV5-1, the J call TRBJ2-5; 9 bases match TRBD2. After removal of 3 bases from V and 4 bases from J, the junction contained 4 bases not matched to a gene. Germline V gene data show CDR1 as SGHRS and CDR2 as YFSETQ. The CDR3 is 14 amino acids. CDR3 loop: CASSSRSGGETQYF. Here the CDR3 DNA reads TGCGCCAGCAGCTCACGTAGCGGGGGAGAGACCCAGTACTTC.

This clonotype has more than one count but fewer than ten. The chain recombines TRBV5-1 with TRBJ1-1; no firm D call. V lost 0 bases to trimming and J lost 3 bases, with 18 bases between them. Germline assignment: CDR1 SGHRS and CDR2 YFSETQ. The CDR3 contains 17 residues. The CDR3 protein is CASSLVSPGKGYTEAFF. The CDR3 coding sequence is TGCGCCAGCAGCTTGGTCTCGCCCGGGAAAGGGTACACTGAAGCTTTCTTT. The full variable domain, completed using reference TRBV5-1 and TRBJ1-1, is KAGVTQTPRYLIKTRGQQVTLSCSPISGHRSVSWYQQTPGQGLQFLFEYFSETQRNKGNFPGRFSGRQFSNSRSEMNVSTLELGDSALYLCASSLVSPGKGYTEAFFGQGTRLTVV.

This clonotype was seen a few times. V gene TRBV19 combines with J gene TRBJ2-1; the match to TRBD2 covers 9 bases. This CDR3 is built from 18 residues. J gave up 5 bases and V 3 bases, and 14 bases lay outside the gene matches. CDR1 is LNHDA, CDR2 SQIVND, per germline (reference sequence). The CDR3 bases are TGTGCCAGTAGTATCGCCCTGGCGGTCCAGCGGGGGGACAATGAGCAGTTCTTC. Translated: CASSIALAVQRGDNEQFF.

The V gene is TRBV10-3, the J gene TRBJ2-3; D is undetermined. Germline CDR1 ENHRY, CDR2 SYGVKD. This CDR3 is built from 14 residues. Deletions cut 4 bases from V and 2 bases from J, with 10 bases between. CDR3 region: CAISGGAFTDTQYF. The CDR3 DNA is TGTGCCATCAGTGGAGGCGCGTTCACAGATACGCAGTATTTT.

This clonotype showed up just a few times. V usage is TRBV25-1 and J usage is TRBJ2-5; D is unclear. The CDR3 length is 13 residues. V lost 2 bases and J 5 bases, leaving 9 bases between the germline ends. CDR1 and CDR2 (germline): MGHDK, SYGVNS. CDR3 DNA: TGTGCCAGCAGTGAAAAAAGGGTGGAGACCCAGTACTTC. Amino acid sequence: CASSEKRVETQYF.

This clonotype was seen a few times. V is TRBV3-1 and J is TRBJ2-1; 11 bases align to TRBD2. Germline V CDR1 and CDR2: LGHDT, YNNKEL (reference sequence). The CDR3 length is 17 residues. J lost 2 bases, V lost 0 bases, and 3 bases had no gene match. The DNA for the CDR3 is TGTGCCAGCAGCCAAGAACGACTAGCGGGAACCTACAATGAGCAGTTCTTC. It specifies CASSQERLAGTYNEQFF.